This T cell receptor (beta chain) stems from a study of blood T cell repertoires in COVID-19. V was trimmed by 3 bases and J by 7 bases, leaving 16 bases between them. Germline-derived CDR1 and CDR2 are SGDLS and YYNGEE. CDR3 size: 15 residues. This clone showed up just once. Clones were sequenced by immunoSEQ multiplex PCR, and TCRdb holds only the in-frame ones, with some missing. The sample lists roughly 200,000 clones, roughly four fifths occurring once. Sample: peripheral blood. The chain joins TRBV9 to TRBJ2-2, with D maybe TRBD1 (7 bases). The clonotype originates from a man aged 50 to 60 with active or convalescent COVID-19. The DNA for the CDR3 is TGTGCCAGCAGCGCGAGTCGACAGGGAGGCGGGGAGCTGTTTTTT. As protein: CASSASRQGGGELFF.